Listed here are 10 T cell receptor beta chains from one sample, sequenced in a study of graft-versus-host responses after intestinal transplantation. No antigen is known for these receptors. TCRdb keeps only in-frame clones here, not all; method: immunoSEQ multiplex PCR. The top ten hold more than 0.15% of the sample, which has around 100,000 clones, 91% seen once. The sample in question was unstimulated CD4+ T cells sorted from spleen or lymph node cells, obtained before transplant. These receptors all come from a human donor who was the organ donor for an intestinal transplant.

The chain carries TRBV28 and TRBJ2-3; maybe TRBD1 (5 bases). CDR3 length equals 14 residues. V gave up 6 bases and J gave up 8 bases, with 18 bases separating them. CDR1 and CDR2 (germline): MDHEN, SYDVKM. CDR3 region: CASSQTPGHSTQYF. The CDR3, as DNA: TGTGCCAGCAGCCAGACACCCGGACATAGTACGCAGTATTTT.

The chain is built from TRBV5-6 and TRBJ2-1, with a tentative D call TRBD2 (6 bases). Germline V CDR1 and CDR2: SGHDT, YYEEEE. Trimming left V 3 bases short and J 7 bases short, with 20 bases between. The CDR3 has 16 residues. DNA for the CDR3: TGTGCCAGCAGCTGGACCGGGGCCGACGGAGGGAATGAGCAGTTCTTC. This gives the protein CASSWTGADGGNEQFF.

In regard to this clone: This sample includes further DNA sequences coding for the same CDR3. Written as DNA, the CDR3 is TGTGCCAGCTCGCTGGACAGGGTTAATTCACCCCTCCACTTT. It translates to CASSLDRVNSPLHF. The chain carries TRBV18 and TRBJ1-6; 8 positions agree with TRBD1. CDR3 size: 14 residues. J was trimmed by 6 bases and V by 6 bases; bases with no gene match: 4. Germline V CDR1 and CDR2: KGHSH, LQKENI.

The chain carries TRBV5-8 and TRBJ1-2; perhaps TRBD1 as D (6 bases). Trimming left V 0 bases short and J 0 bases short, with 9 bases between. Germline V gene lookup returns CDR1 SGHTS and CDR2 YDEGEE. CDR3 length: 15 residues. The CDR3 DNA is TGTGCCAGCAGCTTGGACAGGGCCCCTAACTATGGCTACACCTTC. The encoded protein is CASSLDRAPNYGYTF.

The V and J genes are TRBV11-2 and TRBJ2-5; TRBD2 agrees at 13 bases. This CDR3 is 16 amino acids long. V lost 4 bases to trimming and J lost 1 base; unmatched junction nucleotides: 3. Germline values: CDR1 SGHAT, CDR2 FQNNGV. The CDR3 sequence: CASSSGTSGVQETQYF. Written as DNA, the CDR3 is TGTGCCAGCAGCTCCGGGACTAGCGGGGTCCAAGAGACCCAGTACTTC.

In this sample, this clone turned up once. The V call is TRBV5-1, the J call TRBJ1-6; 8 bases align to TRBD1. The CDR3 contains 17 residues. V shed 2 bases, J shed 7 bases, and the junction held 11 bases outside the gene matches. Germline CDR1 SGHRS, CDR2 YFSETQ. The CDR3 loop reads CASSFVPRGTGNSPLHF. The CDR3 bases are TGCGCCAGCAGCTTTGTTCCCAGAGGGACAGGCAATTCACCCCTCCACTTT. Complete variable domain (other parts from reference TRBV5-1 and TRBJ1-6): KAGVTQTPRYLIKTRGQQVTLSCSPISGHRSVSWYQQTPGQGLQFLFEYFSETQRNKGNFPGRFSGRQFSNSRSEMNVSTLELGDSALYLCASSFVPRGTGNSPLHFGNGTRLTVT.

This rearrangement joins TRBV6-5 to TRBJ2-5; tentatively, D is TRBD1 (6 bases). This CDR3 region has 14 residues. CDR1 and CDR2 from the germline V gene are MNHEY and SVGAGI. V shed 5 bases and J shed 7 bases, with 17 bases lying between them. The chain's CDR3 is CASSHQQGWGTQYF. CDR3 bases: TGTGCCAGCAGTCATCAACAGGGTTGGGGGACCCAGTACTTC.

The chain combines TRBV5-1 with TRBJ1-5, with 11 bases fitting TRBD1. This CDR3 comprises 15 residues. The V and J ends lost 4 bases and 4 bases, in that order; junction bases with no gene match: 4. In germline, CDR1 is SGHRS, CDR2 YFSETQ. The CDR3 here is CASSAGQGGNQPQHF. For the CDR3, the DNA is TGCGCCAGCAGCGCGGGACAGGGGGGTAATCAGCCCCAGCATTTT. Variable domain in full (rest from reference TRBV5-1 and TRBJ1-5): KAGVTQTPRYLIKTRGQQVTLSCSPISGHRSVSWYQQTPGQGLQFLFEYFSETQRNKGNFPGRFSGRQFSNSRSEMNVSTLELGDSALYLCASSAGQGGNQPQHFGDGTRLSIL.

As for this clone: At one boundary the junction diverges from the germline segment, which might be a read error. This chain links TRBV7-7 with TRBJ2-2, with D possibly matching TRBD1 (6 bases). This CDR3 region has 14 residues. Germline V gene data show CDR1 as SSHAT and CDR2 as FNYEAQ (reference sequence). CDR3 sequence reads: CASSWSHRAGELFF. For the CDR3, the DNA is TGTGCTAGCAGCTGGTCTCACAGGGCCGGGGAGCTGTTTTTT.

The chain uses TRBV10-3 and TRBJ1-5; D is perhaps TRBD1 (5 bases). Looked up from germline, CDR1 is ENHRY and CDR2 is SYGVKD. V lost 0 bases, J lost 5 bases, and 11 bases lay in between. CDR3 length: 15 residues. Written as DNA, the CDR3 is TGTGCCATCAGTGAGTCTCCGGGGGTTCATCAGCCCCAGCATTTT. Translation: CAISESPGVHQPQHF.